Listed below are T cell receptor beta chains from one sample, sequenced in a study of Graves' ophthalmopathy and Graves' hyperthyroidism. TCRdb processed the multiplex PCR reads anew with MiXCR; each CDR3 protein has one entry. The data contain around 670,000 distinct CDR3 sequences, approximately 40% of them singletons. The sequenced sample was peripheral blood. These receptors were taken from an adult man with Graves' ophthalmopathy. Each CDR3 is given with its conserved first and last residue. The D gene is left open where the match is weak. The size entry is marked missing in some rows and otherwise reads once, few, many or a size class.

D	V	J	size	CDR3	DNA
-	TRBV19	TRBJ1-5	-	CASKAWGYSNQPQHF	TGTGCCAGTAAGGCCTGGGGCTATAGCAATCAGCCCCAGCATTTT
-	TRBV10-3	TRBJ1-4	-	CAISESARGGNEKLFF	TGTGCCATCAGTGAGTCAGCCAGGGGAGGGAATGAAAAACTGTTTTTT
-	TRBV12-3/TRBV12-4	TRBJ2-7	-	CASTLQTGGEQYF	TGTGCCAGCACCCTACAGACAGGCGGTGAGCAGTACTTC
TRBD1	TRBV25-1	TRBJ1-1	-	CASVDSRGMENTEAFF	TGTGCCAGCGTGGATAGCAGGGGGATGGAGAACACTGAAGCTTTCTTT
-	TRBV10-3	TRBJ2-7	-	CAICDTLRTVYEQYF	TGTGCCATCTGTGACACTCTCCGGACAGTCTACGAGCAGTACTTC
-	TRBV2	TRBJ1-2	-	CASSLSWGPNGYTF	TGTGCCAGCAGTCTATCTTGGGGGCCAAATGGCTACACCTTC
-	TRBV20-1	TRBJ2-7	once	CSARSGEQYF	TGCAGTGCTAGGTCGGGCGAGCAGTACTTC
-	TRBV9	TRBJ2-7	-	CASSPRRTESEQYF	TGTGCCAGCTCACCACGAAGGACAGAGAGTGAGCAGTACTTC
-	TRBV20-1	TRBJ2-7	few	CSAGGGVSYEQYF	TGCAGTGCAGGAGGCGGGGTCTCCTACGAGCAGTACTTC
-	TRBV9	TRBJ2-6	many	CASELSGANVLTF	TGTGCCAGCGAACTTTCTGGGGCCAACGTCCTGACTTTC
TRBD1	TRBV10-3	TRBJ2-2	few	CASREGQDYTGELFF	TGTGCCAGCAGAGAGGGACAGGACTACACCGGGGAGCTGTTTTTT
-	TRBV20-1	TRBJ1-1	-	CSASKVRNTEAFF	TGCAGTGCTAGTAAGGTCCGAAACACTGAAGCTTTCTTT
-	TRBV10-3	TRBJ2-7	many	CAIGQERGEQYF	TGTGCCATCGGCCAGGAGAGGGGTGAGCAGTACTTC
TRBD1	TRBV2	TRBJ2-2	-	CASGQDLDTGELFF	TGTGCCAGCGGACAGGATTTGGACACCGGGGAGCTGTTTTTT
TRBD1	TRBV25-1	TRBJ1-6	-	CASSEYPPGQGANSPLHF	TGTGCCAGCAGTGAATATCCACCGGGACAGGGGGCAAATTCACCCCTCCACTTT
-	TRBV19	TRBJ2-5	-	CASSTGGGKETQYF	TGTGCCAGTAGTACGGGGGGCGGTAAAGAGACCCAGTACTTC
TRBD2	TRBV9	TRBJ2-7	-	CASSFPSGNTYEQYF	TGTGCCAGCAGCTTCCCTAGCGGGAACACCTATGAGCAGTACTTC
TRBD2	TRBV20-1	TRBJ2-5	few	CSAIDESGSGGETQYF	TGCAGTGCTATCGATGAAAGCGGGAGTGGGGGAGAGACCCAGTACTTC
-	TRBV7-9	TRBJ1-2	many	CASSFGRADNYGYTF	TGTGCCAGCAGCTTTGGCAGGGCCGATAACTATGGCTACACCTTC
-	TRBV20-1	TRBJ2-5	-	CSARDWRGLDQETQYF	TGCAGTGCTCGGGACTGGAGGGGCTTGGACCAAGAGACCCAGTACTTC
-	TRBV7-9	TRBJ1-5	many	CASSRKESNQPQHF	TGTGCCAGCAGCCGTAAAGAGAGCAATCAGCCCCAGCATTTT
TRBD2	TRBV10-3	TRBJ2-1	-	CASRGTGTSRNNEQFF	TGTGCCAGTAGGGGGACCGGGACTAGCCGCAACAATGAGCAGTTCTTC
-	TRBV20-1	TRBJ2-7	few	CSATPKSNFPPYEQYF	TGCAGTGCTACCCCAAAGAGCAATTTCCCTCCCTACGAGCAGTACTTC
TRBD1	TRBV24-1	TRBJ2-7	-	CATSDFPGQGSYEQYF	TGTGCCACCAGTGATTTCCCGGGACAGGGTAGCTACGAGCAGTACTTC
-	TRBV20-1	TRBJ2-2	-	CSARPTGPGELFF	TGCAGTGCTAGACCTACAGGGCCCGGGGAGCTGTTTTTT
-	TRBV15	TRBJ2-2	many	CATSARNTGELFF	TGTGCCACCAGCGCCCGGAACACCGGGGAGCTGTTTTTT
TRBD1	TRBV5-8	TRBJ1-6	many	CASSLVPTGTEPLHF	TGTGCCAGCAGCTTGGTGCCGACAGGGACTGAACCCCTCCACTTT
TRBD1	TRBV24-1	TRBJ2-6	many	CATSDFGTGVGANVLTF	TGTGCCACCAGTGATTTTGGGACAGGGGTCGGGGCCAACGTCCTGACTTTC
-	TRBV11-2	TRBJ1-1	-	CASTSARTRVPAFF	TGTGCCAGCACCTCCGCCCGAACGAGGGTACCAGCTTTCTTT
TRBD2	TRBV6-6	TRBJ2-5	few	CASSPRPSGIPQETQYF	TGTGCCAGCAGCCCGAGGCCTAGCGGGATTCCCCAAGAGACCCAGTACTTC
-	TRBV20-1	TRBJ1-2	-	CSARDRGLWGGYTF	TGCAGTGCTAGAGATAGGGGCCTCTGGGGTGGCTACACCTTC
TRBD1	TRBV4-2	TRBJ1-2	few	CASSPLSGQGWGYTF	TGTGCCAGCAGCCCCTTGTCGGGACAGGGTTGGGGCTACACCTTC
TRBD1	TRBV25-1	TRBJ2-1	-	CASSVDRGPGGGEQFF	TGTGCCAGCAGCGTAGACAGGGGGCCAGGCGGAGGTGAGCAGTTCTTC
-	TRBV13	TRBJ2-7	-	CASSYSSRAGYYEQYF	TGTGCCAGCAGTTACTCGAGTCGTGCCGGATACTACGAGCAGTACTTC
-	TRBV12-3/TRBV12-4	TRBJ1-4	-	CASSFRAGNERLFF	TGTGCCAGCAGTTTTAGGGCAGGGAATGAAAGACTGTTTTTT
-	TRBV11-2	TRBJ1-3	-	CARYAARNTIYF	TGTGCCAGATACGCTGCGAGGAACACCATATATTTT
-	TRBV2	TRBJ1-2	few	CASSYGQANYGYTF	TGTGCCAGCAGTTACGGACAAGCGAACTATGGCTACACCTTC
TRBD2	TRBV5-1	TRBJ2-7	-	CASSEGLAGDEQYF	TGCGCCAGCAGCGAGGGACTAGCGGGAGACGAGCAGTACTTC
TRBD2	TRBV7-9	TRBJ2-7	-	CASSLLLAGHEQYF	TGTGCCAGCAGCTTGCTACTAGCGGGACACGAGCAGTACTTC
TRBD2	TRBV10-3	TRBJ2-7	few	CAISEGSGSLYEQYF	TGTGCCATCAGTGAGGGGAGCGGGAGTCTGTACGAGCAGTACTTC
-	TRBV7-9	TRBJ2-7	many	CASSLAGEIYEQYF	TGTGCCAGCAGCTTAGCGGGAGAGATCTACGAGCAGTACTTC
-	TRBV10-3	TRBJ1-2	-	CASSGHQNRNYGYTF	TGTGCCAGCAGCGGACACCAGAACAGGAACTATGGCTACACCTTC